One and the same sample provided the 8 T cell receptor beta chains below, sequenced in a study of OX40 agonist ivuxolimab in advanced cancers. Some clones are missing from TCRdb's copy, which holds only in-frame ones; the method was immunoSEQ multiplex PCR. The repertoire consists of fewer than 70,000 clones, with 86% occurring once and the leading ten covering roughly 2%. The sequences come from CD4+ or CD8+ T cells sorted from blood, collected in a trial of the OX40 agonist ivuxolimab. Receptors were obtained from an adult with an advanced solid tumor such as melanoma, head and neck, liver or kidney cancer.

The chain uses TRBV14 and TRBJ1-2; the D gene is possibly TRBD1 (5 bases). Germline CDR1 SGHDN, CDR2 FVKESK. V lost 5 bases and J lost 1, with 17 bases in between. This CDR3 region has 16 residues. CDR3 region: CASSGSGLTINYGYTF. The CDR3 nucleotides are TGTGCCAGCAGCGGCTCAGGGCTGACCATTAACTATGGCTACACCTTC. The full variable domain, its missing parts supplied by reference TRBV14 and TRBJ1-2, is EAGVTQFPSHSVIEKGQTVTLRCDPISGHDNLYWYRRVMGKEIKFLLHFVKESKQDESGMPNNRFLAERTGGTYSTLKVQPAELEDSGVYFCASSGSGLTINYGYTFGSGTRLTVV.

The V and J genes are TRBV6-6 and TRBJ2-7, with D tentatively TRBD1 (7 bases). CDR3 length: 13 residues. V lost 9 bases to trimming and J lost 4 bases, with 16 bases between them. The germline CDR1 and CDR2 sequences are MNHNY and SVGAGI (reference sequence). The CDR3 DNA reads as TGTGCCAGTTATGGAGCAGGGGGGTACGAGCAGTACTTC. This translates into CASYGAGGYEQYF.

The chain carries TRBV28 and TRBJ2-1; possibly TRBD2 for D (5 bases). With 6 bases removed from V and 5 bases from J, the gap between germline ends came to 8 bases. The CDR3 extends over 12 amino acids. CDR1 and CDR2 from the germline V gene are MDHEN and SYDVKM. CDR3 coding DNA: TGTGCCAGCAGACAGACTAACAATGAGCAGTTCTTC. This codes for CASRQTNNEQFF.

The genes are TRBV9 and TRBJ2-1, with D uncertain. V was shortened by 0 bases and J by 10 bases, with 11 bases between the two germline ends. The CDR3 is made up of 13 amino acids. CDR1 SGDLS and CDR2 YYNGEE come from the germline V gene. The CDR3 spells CASSVGRLSEQFF. CDR3 coding DNA: TGTGCCAGCAGCGTAGGAAGGCTCAGCGAGCAGTTCTTC.

This chain uses TRBV6-7 with TRBJ2-3, with 7 bases that match TRBD2. TRBV6-7 is an open reading frame, and its role is uncertain. V lost 6 bases and J lost 6; bases outside the gene matches: 15. The CDR3 totals 16 residues. In nucleotides, the CDR3 is TGTGCCAGCAGGGGGATCCGGGTAGCCGGGAGGGATACGCAGTATTTT. Residues: CASRGIRVAGRDTQYF.

This chain joins TRBV27 and TRBJ2-2, with 12 nucleotides matching TRBD2. Germline loops: CDR1 MNHEY, CDR2 SMNVEV (reference sequence). J lost 3 bases, V lost 5 bases, and 7 bases had no gene match. This CDR3 contains 17 residues. The CDR3 sequence: CASSTTTSGGHTGELFF. The CDR3, as DNA: TGTGCCAGCAGTACTACGACTAGCGGGGGTCACACCGGGGAGCTGTTTTTT.

The chain couples TRBV4-3 to TRBJ2-1; no definite D call. Per the germline V gene, CDR1 is LGHNA and CDR2 is YSLEER. V was shortened by 4 bases and J by 1 base, with 5 bases between the two germline ends. The CDR3 has 13 residues. CDR3 DNA: TGCGCCAGCAGCCCTGATTCCTACAATGAGCAGTTCTTC. Protein: CASSPDSYNEQFF.

V gene TRBV28 combines with J gene TRBJ2-2; D not certain. V dropped 4 bases and J dropped 4 bases, with 16 bases sitting between them. CDR1 is MDHEN, CDR2 SYDVKM, per germline. The CDR3 sequence is 16 residues long. The CDR3 DNA is TGTGCCAGCAGTTACTCACTCACAGTAAGCACCGGGGAGCTGTTTTTT. Its protein product is CASSYSLTVSTGELFF.